This TCR beta chain is from a study of human T cells and chemical hapten exposure. The study's library attached unique molecular identifiers to single cDNA molecules. Via MiXCR, TCRdb re-called the RACE reads, giving one row per CDR3 protein. This sample has 280,000 or so distinct CDR3 sequences, with about 7.7% found just once. Germline V gene data show CDR1 as LGHDT and CDR2 as YNNKEL (reference sequence). Unmatched junction bases numbered 7, after V lost 7 bases and J lost 0 bases. This CDR3 is 16 amino acids long. Stated time point: pre-sensitization, week 0. Treatment here: therapeutic diphenylcyclopropenone sensitization with weekly scalp DPC. Extraction yielded total RNA from whole blood (unfractionated).

Sequenced here: whole blood, sampled in connection with sensitization to the hapten diphenylcyclopropenone (DPC). This chain links TRBV3-1 with TRBJ2-2, with 8 positions matching TRBD1. This clonotype originated in a man younger than 35 with alopecia areata. Some clones in this sample may be carry-over from other donors' samples. Here the CDR3 DNA reads TGTGCCAGCACCCGGGACAGGATCTCGAACACCGGGGAGCTGTTTTTT. Encoded protein: CASTRDRISNTGELFF.